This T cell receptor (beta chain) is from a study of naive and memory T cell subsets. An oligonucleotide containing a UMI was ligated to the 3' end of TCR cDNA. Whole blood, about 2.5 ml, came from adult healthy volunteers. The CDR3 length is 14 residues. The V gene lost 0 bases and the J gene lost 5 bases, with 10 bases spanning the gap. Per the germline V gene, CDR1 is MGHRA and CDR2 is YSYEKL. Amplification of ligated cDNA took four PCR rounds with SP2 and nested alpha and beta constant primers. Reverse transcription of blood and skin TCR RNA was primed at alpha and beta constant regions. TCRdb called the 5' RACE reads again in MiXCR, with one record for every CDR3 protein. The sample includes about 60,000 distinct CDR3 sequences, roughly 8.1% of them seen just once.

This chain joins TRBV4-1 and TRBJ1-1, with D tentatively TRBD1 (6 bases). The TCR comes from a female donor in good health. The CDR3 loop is CASSQDTGPTEAFF. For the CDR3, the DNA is TGCGCCAGCAGCCAAGATACAGGGCCGACTGAAGCTTTCTTT.